This T cell receptor (beta chain) is from a study of blood T cell repertoires in COVID-19. As for the study in general: The United States, Italy and Spain provided the acute and convalescent COVID-19 samples. Nucleic acid was either cDNA or gDNA, and it came from T cells, B-cell-depleted T cells, or PBMCs.

The CDR3 has 14 residues. V was pared by 4 bases and J by 3 bases, with 10 bases between. The germline V gene has CDR1 SGHKS and CDR2 YYEKEE (reference sequence). In the original processing: The authors estimated nucleated cell counts from reference gene primer amplification. Repertoires were generated with immunoSEQ multiplex PCR, while TCRdb's copy carries only in-frame clones and drops some. Clone size and the V and J calls come from that table; the DNA yielded D and trimming. The sample has nearly 300,000 clones; 65% to 85% are singletons. Enrollment of patients from Seattle took place during active infection, with longitudinal follow-up.

This clonotype was sampled from a human donor with COVID-19, enrolled during active disease. The donor label of this sample is uncertain. The sequenced sample consisted of peripheral blood. The V call is TRBV5-5, the J call TRBJ1-4; D is ambiguous. CDR3 in amino acids: CASSPGNPNEKLFF. The CDR3 DNA reads as TGTGCCAGCAGCCCCGGGAACCCTAATGAAAAACTGTTTTTT.